What follows is one T cell receptor beta chain and its context. Which antigen it targets is not known. No much larger clonotype is one base removed from it; base qualities were not supplied. Receptor amplification or capture employed PCR. DNA from cultured CD4+ T cells was subjected to TCR sequencing with the Oncomine TCR Beta short-read assay at the Johns Hopkins FTIC core. The QIAamp micro DNA kit was used to extract genomic DNA from the cultured CD4+ T cells. Oncomine TCR Beta libraries from cultured CD4+ T cells were pooled using unique dual indexes and sequenced on an Illumina iSeq 100. The original pipeline was this. Non-productive sequences were removed, and CDR3s not starting with C, not ending with F or W, or shorter than 7 amino acids were discarded. Antigen-specific clonotypes were identified using the MANAFEST web application through comparison of peptide-stimulated wells with reference and other culture wells. For a clone to be called positive, the clone needed an FDR below 0.05, an odds ratio above 5, and a productive frequency above 0.1% in at least two of three replicate wells. Cross-reactive clonotypes were defined as significantly expanded in both SARS-CoV-2 spike wells and at least one common cold coronavirus spike condition. Using R version 3.6.1, CDR3 homology was evaluated through Levenshtein distances (stringdist) along with unrooted phylogenetic trees (ape). Through fastp at Q25 and MiXCR, TCRdb rebuilt clones from the public reads, retaining in-frame beta chains. Rows are combined by CDR3 protein, so each entry shows the most common genes and DNA. The V and J calls come from TCRdb's annotation, not from the publication. The sample records 15,000 to 20,000 distinct CDR3 sequences, around 50% of which are singletons. Around 9.6% of the sample rests with the top ten.

The treatment or condition label, read with the paper, signifies: approximately 9-day PBMC culture with coronavirus spike peptide pools or control peptides (ViraFEST assay). To expand antigen-specific T cells with peptide pools and then pick out the expanded clonotypes through TCR sequencing, the study relied on the ViraFEST assay. The convalescent patients' positive SARS-CoV-2 PCR tests were from March to December 2020, which was before the Alpha, Beta and Delta variants emerged in the United States. Each well held 1.5 million to 2.5 million PBMCs cultured with approximately 9.1 ug/ml peptide pools in IMDM containing roughly 5% human AB serum and around 9 IU/ml IL-2. On days 3 and 7, half of the culture medium was replaced with fresh IL-2-containing medium. CD4+ T cells were isolated after roughly 10 days of culture through negative selection using the EasySep CD4+ T cell isolation kit. Ficoll-Paque Plus gradient centrifugation was used to isolate PBMCs from whole blood, and the isolated PBMCs were then either used fresh or cryopreserved at -140C. In general, triplicate wells were set up for every culture condition.

The data belong to a study of vaccination and CD4 T cells after COVID-19 (dated by TCRdb to 2021 to 2024). In the study overall: Every convalescent patient had a positive nasal swab PCR test for SARS-CoV-2, with mild disease in several patients and severe disease in one. Culture stimuli were overlapping spike peptide pools from SARS-CoV-2 and from the common cold coronaviruses HCoV-NL63, HCoV-OC43 and HCoV-229E. Control cultures received a CEFX viral epitope pool as the positive control, an HIV-1 Nef peptide pool as the negative control, or no peptide. In nine to eleven COVID-19 convalescent patients and 4 infection-naive healthy vaccine recipients, researchers compared the spike-specific CD4+ TCR repertoire from before mRNA vaccination with the repertoire from after. Post-COVID blood samples from convalescent patients were collected a median of roughly 100 days after diagnosis, with a range of about 35 to 180 days. Participants received two doses of either the Pfizer-BioNTech BNT162b2 vaccine (n=8) or the Moderna mRNA-1273 vaccine (n=2). The convalescent cohort included six males and four females, with two Hispanic individuals, seven Caucasians, two Asians and one multiracial person. The time from the second vaccine dose to post-vaccine blood sampling had a median of roughly 70 days and ranged from roughly 12 to 250 days. Summary of the overall study and its limitations: Relatively few convalescent patients were included in the study, and early timepoints after natural infection were not analyzed. Among convalescent patients, a median roughly 90% of the SARS-CoV-2-reactive clones seen after vaccination appeared only after vaccination, which suggests priming specific to the vaccine. In convalescent patients, nearly all vaccine-specific clones (304 of 307) were found to be mono-reactive for SARS-CoV-2 spike rather than cross-reactive with common cold coronaviruses. An increase in the median number of SARS-CoV-2-reactive clonotypes from roughly 20 after infection to some 38 after vaccination was observed, but the change was not found to be significant.

The trim is 7 bases for V and 7 bases for J, with a gap of 16 bases between the germline ends. The CDR3 numbers 12 residues from cysteine through phenylalanine. Left in the record is the CDR3 DNA by itself, 36 bases read in frame from the first base. CDR1 and CDR2, per the germline V gene (reference sequence), are DFQATT and SNEGSKA. Here the sequenced sample was CD4+ T cells from blood, cultured in vitro, taken before SARS-CoV-2 vaccination. This receptor was obtained from a human donor who had recovered from COVID-19. The rearrangement combines TRBV20-1 with TRBJ1-2; perhaps TRBD1 is the D gene, with 6 bases matching. CDR3 protein: CSVSPTGTGYTF. The DNA reads TGCAGTGTTTCGCCGACAGGAACTGGCTACACCTTC.